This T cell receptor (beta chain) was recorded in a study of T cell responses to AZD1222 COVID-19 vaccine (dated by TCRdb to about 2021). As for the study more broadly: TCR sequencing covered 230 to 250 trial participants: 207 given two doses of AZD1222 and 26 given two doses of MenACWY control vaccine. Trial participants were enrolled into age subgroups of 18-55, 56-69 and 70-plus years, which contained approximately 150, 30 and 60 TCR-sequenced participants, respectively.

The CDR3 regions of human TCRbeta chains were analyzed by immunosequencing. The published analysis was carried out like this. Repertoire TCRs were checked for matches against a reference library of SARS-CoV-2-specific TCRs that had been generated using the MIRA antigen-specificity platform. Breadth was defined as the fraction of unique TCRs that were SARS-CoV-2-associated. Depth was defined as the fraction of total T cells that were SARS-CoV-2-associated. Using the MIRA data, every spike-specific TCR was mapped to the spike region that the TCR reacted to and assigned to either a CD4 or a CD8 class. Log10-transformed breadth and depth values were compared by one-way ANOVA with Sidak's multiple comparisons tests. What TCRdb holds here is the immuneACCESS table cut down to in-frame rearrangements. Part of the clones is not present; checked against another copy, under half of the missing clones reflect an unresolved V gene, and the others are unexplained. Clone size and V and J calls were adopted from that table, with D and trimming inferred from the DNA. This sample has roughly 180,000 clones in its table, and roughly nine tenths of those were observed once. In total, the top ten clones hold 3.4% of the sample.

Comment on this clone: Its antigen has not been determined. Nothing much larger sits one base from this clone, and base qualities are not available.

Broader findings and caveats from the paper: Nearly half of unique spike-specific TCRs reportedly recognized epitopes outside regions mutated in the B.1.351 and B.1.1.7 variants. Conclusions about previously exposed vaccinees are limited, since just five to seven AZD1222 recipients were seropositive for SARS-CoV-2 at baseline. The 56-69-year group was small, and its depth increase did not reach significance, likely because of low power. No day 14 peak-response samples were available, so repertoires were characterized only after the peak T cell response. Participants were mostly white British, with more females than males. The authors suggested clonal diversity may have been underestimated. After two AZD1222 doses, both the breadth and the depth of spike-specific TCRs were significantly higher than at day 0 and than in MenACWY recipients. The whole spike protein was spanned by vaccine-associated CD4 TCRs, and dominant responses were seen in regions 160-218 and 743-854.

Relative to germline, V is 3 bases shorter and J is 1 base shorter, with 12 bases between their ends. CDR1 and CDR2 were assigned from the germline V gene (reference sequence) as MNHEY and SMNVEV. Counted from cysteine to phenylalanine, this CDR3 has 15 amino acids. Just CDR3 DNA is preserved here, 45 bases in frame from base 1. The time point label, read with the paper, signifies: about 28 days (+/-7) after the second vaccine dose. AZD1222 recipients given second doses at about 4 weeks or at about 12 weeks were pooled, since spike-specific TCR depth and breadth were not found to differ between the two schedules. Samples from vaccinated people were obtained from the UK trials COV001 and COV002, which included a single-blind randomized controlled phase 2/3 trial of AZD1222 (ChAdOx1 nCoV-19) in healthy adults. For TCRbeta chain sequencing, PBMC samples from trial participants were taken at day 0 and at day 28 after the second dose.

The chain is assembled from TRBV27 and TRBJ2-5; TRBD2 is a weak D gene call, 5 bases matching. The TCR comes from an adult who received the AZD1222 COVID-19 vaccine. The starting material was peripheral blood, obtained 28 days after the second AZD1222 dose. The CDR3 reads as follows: CASSFIMGVQETQYF. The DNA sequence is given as TGTGCCAGCAGTTTCATCATGGGAGTCCAAGAGACCCAGTACTTC.